The 9 T cell receptor beta chains below were found in one sample sequenced in a study of cytomegalovirus exposure and HLA in healthy donors. Vbeta (60) and Jbeta (13) primers were used in the PCR. The table came from immunoSEQ multiplex PCR; TCRdb's copy has only in-frame clones and leaves some out. The table includes about 82,000 clones, about 78% detected once. Specimen: PBMCs. These receptors came from a male donor in good health and CMV-seropositive.

V usage is TRBV27 and J usage is TRBJ2-7; D is unresolved. Germline values: CDR1 MNHEY, CDR2 SMNVEV (reference sequence). The CDR3 totals 13 residues. V was cut by 3 bases and J by 4 bases, with 10 bases left in between. The CDR3 spells CASSFVGTYEQYF. CDR3 DNA sequence: TGTGCCAGCAGTTTTGTTGGTACATACGAGCAGTACTTC.

V and J are TRBV19 and TRBJ1-2, with D hard to call. The V gene lost 5 bases and the J gene lost 2 bases, with 12 bases spanning the gap. CDR1 and CDR2 from the germline V gene are LNHDA and SQIVND (reference sequence). This CDR3 comprises 14 residues. CDR3 nucleotides: TGTGCCAGTAGTGGTGGTTGGCAGAACTATGGCTACACCTTC. It encodes CASSGGWQNYGYTF. The whole variable domain, filled in from reference TRBV19 and TRBJ1-2, reads DGGITQSPKYLFRKEGQNVTLSCEQNLNHDAMYWYRQDPGQGLRLIYYSQIVNDFQKGDIAEGYSVSREKKESFPLTVTSAQKNPTAFYLCASSGGWQNYGYTFGSGTRLTVV.

The rearrangement joins TRBV28 to TRBJ1-3; D is undetermined. This CDR3 has 16 amino acids. V dropped 4 bases and J dropped 2 bases, with 15 bases sitting between them. The germline CDR1 and CDR2 sequences are MDHEN and SYDVKM. CDR3 in DNA: TGTGCCAGCAGTTCACAGAACGGTGGTCCTGGAAACACCATATATTTT. Its translation is CASSSQNGGPGNTIYF.

The chain employs TRBV5-4 and TRBJ2-3; TRBD2 might be the D (5 bases). V was trimmed by 4 bases and J by 6 bases, leaving 12 bases between them. Germline V lookup: CDR1 SGHNT, CDR2 YYREEE (reference sequence). The CDR3 is made up of 13 amino acids. The CDR3 sequence: CASSRETGDTQYF. CDR3 in DNA: TGTGCCAGCAGCAGGGAGACGGGGGATACGCAGTATTTT.

A single count supports this clone. The chain combines TRBV19 with TRBJ2-1; 8 nucleotides match TRBD1. V lost 9 bases, J lost 7 bases, and 8 bases stayed unmatched. The CDR3 is 13 residues long. Germline V CDR1 and CDR2: LNHDA, SQIVND (reference sequence). This chain's CDR3 is CASLRQGLNEQFF. DNA of the CDR3: TGTGCCAGCCTTAGACAGGGGCTGAATGAGCAGTTCTTC.

This clone has just a few counts. The chain joins TRBV7-9 to TRBJ2-1; 10 nucleotides align to TRBD1. Germline V lookup: CDR1 SEHNR, CDR2 FQNEAQ (reference sequence). The CDR3 is 13 residues long. The V segment lost 7 bases and the J segment 8 bases; nucleotides outside the gene matches: 5. This chain's CDR3 is CASIRQGADEQFF. In DNA, the CDR3 is TGTGCCAGCATCCGACAGGGGGCGGATGAGCAGTTCTTC.

V gene TRBV7-2 combines with J gene TRBJ1-2; the D gene is possibly TRBD1 (5 bases). CDR1 SGHTA and CDR2 FQGNSA come from the germline V gene. The CDR3 sequence is 16 residues long. The ends were cut back, 4 bases at V and 4 bases at J, with 19 bases in the middle. CDR3 nucleotide sequence: TGTGCCAGCAGCTCGAGGATGGAGGGGAGAGTCTATGGCTACACCTTC. This gives the protein CASSSRMEGRVYGYTF.

This clone was picked up a small number of times. Mismatch with germline at one junction end may stem from a read error. The chain employs TRBV7-9 and TRBJ2-7; D may be TRBD1 (5 bases). The V gene's germline CDR1 is SEHNR and CDR2 FQNEAQ (reference sequence). The CDR3 loop spans 11 amino acids. The CDR3 loop reads CASSTDSSGGF. In DNA form, the CDR3 reads TGTGCCAGCAGCACCGACAGTTCTGGTGGGTTC.

The chain joins TRBV28 to TRBJ2-5; maybe TRBD1 (6 bases). Germline V gene lookup returns CDR1 MDHEN and CDR2 SYDVKM. The CDR3 spans 13 residues. Between the trimmed V and J ends, which lost 3 bases and 5 bases, there was a span of 10 bases. In DNA, the CDR3 is TGTGCCAGCAGTTTGCCAGGGGAGGAGACCCAGTACTTC. The encoded protein is CASSLPGEETQYF.